This T cell receptor (beta chain) is drawn from a study of shared clonotypes between healthy human individuals. Findings and caveats of the study: Against clonotypes common to all four donors, non-shared ones had lower generation probabilities.

To note about this clone: Antigen: not known.

Method: immunoSEQ multiplex PCR; TCRdb's copy keeps in-frame clones and lacks some. The repertoire holds about 2 million clones, with about 95% as singletons. CD45RO-negative, CCR7-positively selected cells formed the naive CD8 fraction, excluding terminally differentiated effector memory CD45RA+ cells. What was sequenced was naive CD8+ T cells sorted from blood. The TCR originated in a man between 18 and 29 years old in good health.

DNA for the CDR3: TGTGCCAGCAGTTTCGGCAGCGCTTATGGCTACACCTTC. It yields the protein CASSFGSAYGYTF. V gene TRBV27 combines with J gene TRBJ1-2; D remains ambiguous. This CDR3 has 13 residues. V was trimmed by 3 bases and J by 5 bases, leaving 10 bases between them. Germline V CDR1 and CDR2: MNHEY, SMNVEV (reference sequence).